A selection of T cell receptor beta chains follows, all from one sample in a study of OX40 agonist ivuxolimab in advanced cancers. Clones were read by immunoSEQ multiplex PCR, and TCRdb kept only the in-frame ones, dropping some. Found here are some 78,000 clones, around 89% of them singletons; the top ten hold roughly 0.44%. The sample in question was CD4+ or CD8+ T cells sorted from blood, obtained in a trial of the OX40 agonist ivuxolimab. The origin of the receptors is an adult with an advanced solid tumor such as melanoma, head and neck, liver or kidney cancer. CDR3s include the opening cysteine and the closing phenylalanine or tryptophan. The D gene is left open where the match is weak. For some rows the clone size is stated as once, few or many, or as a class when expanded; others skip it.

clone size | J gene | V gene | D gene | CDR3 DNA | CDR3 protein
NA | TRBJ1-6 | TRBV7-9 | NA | TGTGCCAGCAGCGAAGGTGCAGGCTCACCCCTCCACTTT | CASSEGAGSPLHF
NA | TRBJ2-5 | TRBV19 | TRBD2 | TGTGCCAGTAGTAGGGGAGGGCTGGAGACCCAGTACTTC | CASSRGGLETQYF
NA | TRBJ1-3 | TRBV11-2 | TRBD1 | TGTGCCAGCAGCTCGGACAGGGGTGGAGGAAACACCATATATTTT | CASSSDRGGGNTIYF
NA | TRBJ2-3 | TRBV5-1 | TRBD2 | TGCGCCAGCAGCTTGGCGGTATCGGGGCGCGGGGGTACAGATACGCAGTATTTT | CASSLAVSGRGGTDTQYF
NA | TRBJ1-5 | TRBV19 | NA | TGTGCCAGTAGTTCCTCCACCTATGCTAGCAATCAGCCCCAGCATTTT | CASSSSTYASNQPQHF
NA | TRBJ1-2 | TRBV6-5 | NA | TGTGCCAGCAGTTACGGAGGACAGCCCTATGGCTACACCTTC | CASSYGGQPYGYTF
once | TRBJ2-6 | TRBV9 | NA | TGTGCCAGCAGCCCCCTAACACACAACGTCCTGACTTTC | CASSPLTHNVLTF
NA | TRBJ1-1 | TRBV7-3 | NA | TGTGCCAGCAGCCTAAACCCAGGGAACACTGAAGCTTTCTTT | CASSLNPGNTEAFF
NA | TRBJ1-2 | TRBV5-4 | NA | TGTGCCAGCAGCTTGGCGAGTGGGTTAGGCTATGGCTACACCTTC | CASSLASGLGYGYTF
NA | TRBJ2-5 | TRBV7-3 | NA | TGTGCCAGCAGCTTAATTCCAGGAATCGAGACCCAGTACTTC | CASSLIPGIETQYF
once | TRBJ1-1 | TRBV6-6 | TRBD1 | TGTGCCATCGCCGGGACAGACACTGAAGCTTTCTTT | CAIAGTDTEAFF
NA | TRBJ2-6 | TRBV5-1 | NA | TGCGCCAGCACCCAGAGGGCCGGGGCCAACGTCCTGACTTTC | CASTQRAGANVLTF
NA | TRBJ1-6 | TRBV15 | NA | TGTGCCACCAGCGGACGGGACACGGCGGTCTATAATTCACCCCTCCACTTT | CATSGRDTAVYNSPLHF
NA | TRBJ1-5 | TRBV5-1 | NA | TGCGCCAGCAGCGTGGAGGGGTTGAATCAGCCCCAGCATTTT | CASSVEGLNQPQHF
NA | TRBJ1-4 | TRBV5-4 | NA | TGTGCCAGCAGCACGGATATTTTTGAAAAACTGTTTTTT | CASSTDIFEKLFF
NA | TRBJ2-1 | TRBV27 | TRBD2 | TGTGCCAGCAGTTTACTTGTCGAGCGGGGGGCCTACAATGAGCAGTTCTTC | CASSLLVERGAYNEQFF
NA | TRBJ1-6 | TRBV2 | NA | TGTGCCAGCAGGGGGATAATGGCTTCACCCCTCCACTTT | CASRGIMASPLHF
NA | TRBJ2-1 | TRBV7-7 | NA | TGTGCCAGCAGCCCCAGGGGAGGGGCCCCTTCCTACAATGAGCAGTTCTTC | CASSPRGGAPSYNEQFF
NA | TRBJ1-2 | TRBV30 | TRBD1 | TGTGCCTGGAAGGACAGGGGCCTTAACTATGGCTACACCTTC | CAWKDRGLNYGYTF
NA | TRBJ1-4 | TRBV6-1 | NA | TGTGCCAGCAGTGAAAGCTGGTTCGGGGGTATGGGTGAAAAACTGTTTTTT | CASSESWFGGMGEKLFF
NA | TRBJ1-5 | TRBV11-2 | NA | TGTGCCAGCAGCTTTTTCAATCAGCCCCAGCATTTT | CASSFFNQPQHF
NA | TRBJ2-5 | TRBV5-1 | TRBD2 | TGCGCCAGCAGCTTGGCAGGGACTAGCTTGGAGACCCAGTACTTC | CASSLAGTSLETQYF
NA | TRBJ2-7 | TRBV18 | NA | TGTGCCAGCTCACCAAGACAGGACTACGAGCAGTACTTC | CASSPRQDYEQYF
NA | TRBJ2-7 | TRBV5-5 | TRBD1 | TGTGCCAGCAGACCGACAGGGACCTACGAGCAGTACTTC | CASRPTGTYEQYF
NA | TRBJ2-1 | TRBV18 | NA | TGTGCCAGCTCACCACCCTCGGGACTCTACAATGAGCAGTTCTTC | CASSPPSGLYNEQFF
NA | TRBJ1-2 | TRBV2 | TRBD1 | TGTGCCAGCAACTGGGGACAGGGGGGAGGCTACACCTTC | CASNWGQGGGYTF
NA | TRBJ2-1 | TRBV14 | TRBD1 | TGTGCCAGCAGCCAGACAGGGGGCGAAAATAATGAGCAGTTCTTC | CASSQTGGENNEQFF
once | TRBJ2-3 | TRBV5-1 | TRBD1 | TGCGCCAGCAGCCCCCAAGGGACAGGGGGAGATACGCAGTATTTT | CASSPQGTGGDTQYF
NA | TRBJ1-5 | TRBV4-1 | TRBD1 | TGCGCCAGCAGCCAGCAAACAGGGGACGGTCAGCCCCAGCATTTT | CASSQQTGDGQPQHF
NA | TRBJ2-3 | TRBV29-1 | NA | TGCAGCGTCTGGGTTCCCTCAGATACGCAGTATTTT | CSVWVPSDTQYF
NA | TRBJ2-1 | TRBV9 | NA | TGTGCCAGCAGCGTGGGAGAGGACCGAGCGCAGTTCTTC | CASSVGEDRAQFF